This T cell receptor beta chain was captured in a study of cytomegalovirus exposure and HLA in healthy donors. The study ran its PCR with 60 Vbeta and 13 Jbeta primers. Only in-frame clones appear in the TCRdb table, and some are missing; sequencing was by immunoSEQ multiplex PCR. Among about 220,000 clones listed, more than 65% were seen once. This CDR3 has 12 residues. Germline V gene lookup returns CDR1 GTSNPN and CDR2 SVGIG (reference sequence). V lost 6 bases and J 1 base, leaving 7 bases between the germline ends. V gene TRBV30 combines with J gene TRBJ1-5; D unresolved. The specimen sequenced was PBMCs. The sequence came from a woman aged 25 to 45 in good health and CMV-seronegative. The CDR3 region has the DNA TGTGCCTGCGGGAACAGCAATCAGCCCCAGCATTTT. Translation gives CACGNSNQPQHF.